One sample yielded the 14 T cell receptor beta chains listed below, sequenced in a study of radiation and T cells in renal cell carcinoma. Described time point: blood 4 weeks post-SBRT, at nephrectomy. Indicated treatment: 15 Gy SBRT to primary tumor, nephrectomy 4 weeks later. The assay was immunoSEQ multiplex PCR, and TCRdb's table has in-frame clones only and misses some. The sample contains approximately 150,000 clones, approximately 86% of which appear only once. The sample was blood, taken from a patient whose treatment included radiotherapy and nephrectomy. These receptors were taken from a woman aged 45-65 years with renal cell carcinoma.

This clone is a singleton in its sample. The rearrangement uses TRBV11-2 and TRBJ2-7; TRBD2 matches at 11 bases. V lost 5 bases and J lost 3; bases outside the gene matches: 12. This CDR3 comprises 17 residues. Germline V gene data show CDR1 as SGHAT and CDR2 as FQNNGV. CDR3 sequence reads: CASSPSLLAGGRYEQYF. CDR3 nucleotide sequence: TGTGCCAGCAGCCCCTCTCTGCTAGCGGGGGGCCGCTACGAGCAGTACTTC.

This clone was seen a single time. The chain combines TRBV11-2 with TRBJ2-7, with 8 bases that match TRBD1. V shed 5 bases, J shed 4 bases, and the junction held 7 bases outside the gene matches. CDR3 size: 14 residues. The germline V gene encodes CDR1 SGHAT and CDR2 FQNNGV. The CDR3 region is CASSPLGQVYEQYF. Here the CDR3 DNA reads TGTGCCAGCAGCCCCCTGGGACAGGTATACGAGCAGTACTTC.

The chain couples TRBV19 to TRBJ1-1; no definite D call. CDR1 and CDR2 (germline): LNHDA, SQIVND (reference sequence). The CDR3 runs 13 residues. The V end was cut by 3 bases, the J end by 4 bases, with 9 bases between. The CDR3 region has the DNA TGTGCCAGTAGTATTAACCTGCTCACTGAAGCTTTCTTT. Translated, it gives CASSINLLTEAFF.

V is TRBV5-1 and J is TRBJ1-2; perhaps TRBD1 as D (5 bases). Trimming took 4 bases from V and 4 from J, leaving 14 bases between them. Germline V CDR1 and CDR2: SGHRS, YFSETQ. CDR3 length equals 14 residues. The CDR3 here is CASSTGGVRYGYTF. DNA of the CDR3: TGCGCCAGCAGCACAGGTGGGGTTCGCTATGGCTACACCTTC.

The rearrangement links TRBV19 to TRBJ1-2; D is ambiguous. The CDR3 sequence is 13 residues long. Germline CDR1 reads LNHDA; CDR2 reads SQIVND (reference sequence). Trimming cost V 5 bases and J 1 base, with 8 bases left between them. Here the CDR3 DNA reads TGTGCCAGTAGTCCTGAGCTTAACTATGGCTACACCTTC. Translated: CASSPELNYGYTF.

This clone was seen only once. The chain joins TRBV11-2 to TRBJ1-6; the D is unclear. Trimming pared 2 bases from V and 2 bases from J, leaving 13 bases between. Germline V lookup: CDR1 SGHAT, CDR2 FQNNGV. The CDR3 runs 17 residues. In DNA, the CDR3 is TGTGCCAGCAGCTTAATAAGCGGAGGGACCTATAATTCACCCCTCCACTTT. Protein product: CASSLISGGTYNSPLHF.

This chain uses TRBV9 with TRBJ2-3, with D perhaps TRBD2 (5 bases). CDR1 SGDLS and CDR2 YYNGEE come from the germline V gene. Trimming shortened V by 0 bases and J by 1 base, and 9 bases separated the two germline ends. The CDR3 is 15 residues long. This CDR3 reads CASSVGLIGTDTQYF. The CDR3, as DNA: TGTGCCAGCAGCGTAGGACTAATCGGCACAGATACGCAGTATTTT.

The gene calls are TRBV30 and TRBJ2-6; 7 bases line up with TRBD1. The germline CDR1 and CDR2 sequences are GTSNPN and SVGIG (reference sequence). CDR3 length equals 16 residues. V lost 4 bases and J lost 0; bases outside the gene matches: 6. CDR3 region: CAWKRQGVSGANVLTF. The CDR3 DNA sequence: TGTGCCTGGAAACGACAGGGCGTCTCTGGGGCCAACGTCCTGACTTTC.

The V gene is TRBV11-2, the J gene TRBJ1-2, with 8 positions matching TRBD1. V lost 0 bases, J lost 0 bases, and 3 bases stayed unmatched. CDR1 and CDR2 (germline): SGHAT, FQNNGV. The CDR3 totals 16 residues. CDR3 sequence (DNA): TGTGCCAGCAGCTTAGACCTGGACAGGGCTAACTATGGCTACACCTTC. It is translated as CASSLDLDRANYGYTF.

V is TRBV19 and J is TRBJ1-5, with D perhaps TRBD1 (5 bases). V gave up 11 bases and J gave up 0 bases, with 14 bases separating them. CDR3 size: 14 residues. CDR1 LNHDA and CDR2 SQIVND come from the germline V gene (reference sequence). The CDR3 DNA is TGTGCCTCCGGGGACTTTTATAGCAATCAGCCCCAGCATTTT. Translation: CASGDFYSNQPQHF.

The V and J genes are TRBV5-1 and TRBJ2-2; 11 positions agree with TRBD1. This CDR3 contains 15 residues. The J segment lost 7 bases and the V segment lost 7 bases, leaving 9 bases of the junction unmatched. Germline V CDR1 and CDR2: SGHRS, YFSETQ. The CDR3, as DNA: TGCGCCAGCGGAGGGACAGGGGGTGCGGGCGGGGAGCTGTTTTTT. Its translation: CASGGTGGAGGELFF.

The chain links TRBV7-6 to TRBJ1-2, with TRBD1 matching 8 bases. The CDR3 covers 15 residues. V shed 5 bases and J 2 bases; nucleotides not matched to a gene: 7. CDR1 and CDR2 (germline): SGHVS, FNYEAQ. CDR3 DNA sequence: TGTGCCAGCAGCCGAGAGACAGGGGACAACTATGGCTACACCTTC. This sequence encodes CASSRETGDNYGYTF.

CDR3 in DNA: TGTGCCAGCAGTGAAGCAAGATCGACTGCCCTTCGGGAGCAGTACTTC. This sequence encodes CASSEARSTALREQYF. The genes are TRBV2 and TRBJ2-7; D is unresolved. Germline values: CDR1 SNHLY, CDR2 FYNNEI. Trimming left V 0 bases short and J 7 bases short, with 19 bases between. The CDR3 is made up of 16 amino acids.

The chain employs TRBV27 and TRBJ2-3; no clear D gene. There are 16 residues in the CDR3. Trimming removed 7 bases at V and 0 bases at J, with 17 bases between. The germline gives CDR1 MNHEY, CDR2 SMNVEV (reference sequence). The CDR3 spells CASKYKVAPSTDTQYF. The CDR3 DNA follows: TGTGCCAGCAAGTATAAGGTGGCACCCAGCACAGATACGCAGTATTTT.